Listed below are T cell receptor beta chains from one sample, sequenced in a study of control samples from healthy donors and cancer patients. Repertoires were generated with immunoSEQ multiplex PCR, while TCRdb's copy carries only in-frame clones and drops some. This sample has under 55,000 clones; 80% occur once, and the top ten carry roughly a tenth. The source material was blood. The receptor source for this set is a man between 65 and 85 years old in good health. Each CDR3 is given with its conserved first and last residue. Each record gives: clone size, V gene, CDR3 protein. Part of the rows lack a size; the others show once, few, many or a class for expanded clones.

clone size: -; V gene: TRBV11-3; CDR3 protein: CASSLMSSGTFYNEQFF
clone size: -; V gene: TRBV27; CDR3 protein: CASSRNRGRETQYF
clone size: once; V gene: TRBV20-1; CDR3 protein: CSASLSGGTEAFF
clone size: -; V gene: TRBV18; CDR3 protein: CASSPINGGPNAEAFF
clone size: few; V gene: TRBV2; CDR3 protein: CASLDRTGAGELFF
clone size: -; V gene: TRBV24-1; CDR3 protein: CATSDYITDTQYF
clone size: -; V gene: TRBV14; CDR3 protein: CASSRLVFGYTF
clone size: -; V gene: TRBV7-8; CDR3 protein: CASSSSKGQMNTEAFF
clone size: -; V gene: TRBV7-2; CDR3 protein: CASSLALAVLQYF
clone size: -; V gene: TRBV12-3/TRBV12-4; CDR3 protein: CASSFYRNTEAFF
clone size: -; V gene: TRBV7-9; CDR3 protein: CASSGTGDEKLFF
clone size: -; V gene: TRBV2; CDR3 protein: CASSDRAGANVLTF
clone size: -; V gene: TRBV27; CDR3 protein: CASRPTGTPYEQYF
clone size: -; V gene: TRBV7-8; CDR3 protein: CASSPRTSGAGDEQFF
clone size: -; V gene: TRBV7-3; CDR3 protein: CASSLALGGKLFF
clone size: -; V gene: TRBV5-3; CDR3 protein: CARSLLRDRDVLVVHEQYF
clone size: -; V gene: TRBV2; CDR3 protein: CASSPTRGVEQPQHF
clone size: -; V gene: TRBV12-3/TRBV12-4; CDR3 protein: CASSPRDYGYTF
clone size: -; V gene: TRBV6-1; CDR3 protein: CASSEAGATAYGYTF